Below are 5 T cell receptor beta chains sequenced from a single sample in a study of radiation and T cells in renal cell carcinoma. This table comes from immunoSEQ multiplex PCR, and its TCRdb copy is limited to in-frame clones, with some not included. The repertoire consists of about 49,000 clones, with approximately 83% occurring once and the leading ten covering about a third. Time point described: baseline pretreatment blood. The treatment is: 15 Gy SBRT to primary tumor, nephrectomy 4 weeks later. Specimen: blood, collected from a patient whose treatment included radiotherapy and nephrectomy. These receptors all stem from an older woman with renal cell carcinoma.

The CDR3 DNA sequence: TGTGCCAGCAGCCCTACAGCGGGGCCCTACGAGCAGTACTTC. Its translation: CASSPTAGPYEQYF. V gene TRBV7-2 combines with J gene TRBJ2-7; TRBD2 matches 7 bases. CDR1 and CDR2 (germline): SGHTA, FQGNSA. The CDR3 extends over 14 amino acids. The V segment lost 5 bases and the J segment 2 bases; nucleotides outside the gene matches: 6.

This clone was seen more than once but under ten times. The rearrangement joins TRBV27 to TRBJ1-1; 9 nucleotides match TRBD1. Germline lookup yields CDR1 MNHEY and CDR2 SMNVEV (reference sequence). The CDR3 length is 15 residues. Trimming at V came to 5 bases and at J to 0 bases, leaving 4 bases not matched to a gene. In nucleotides, the CDR3 is TGTGCCAGCAGTAGGACAGGGGCCATGAACACTGAAGCTTTCTTT. Amino acids: CASSRTGAMNTEAFF.

The J gene is TRBJ2-5, the V gene TRBV4-2; TRBD1 might be the D (6 bases). The CDR3 totals 15 residues. Germline V gene data show CDR1 as LGHNA and CDR2 as YNFKEQ. The ends were cut back, 1 base at V and 1 base at J, with 10 bases in the middle. For the CDR3, the DNA is TGTGCCAGCAGCCAAGGGGGGACATTCCAAGAGACCCAGTACTTC. Encoded protein: CASSQGGTFQETQYF.

This chain links TRBV1 with TRBJ1-5. TRBV1 is a pseudogene. The CDR3 covers 18 residues. The CDR3 protein is CTSSQDTDYSPSNQPQHF. In DNA form, the CDR3 reads TGCACCAGCAGCCAAGATACCGACTACAGCCCTAGCAATCAGCCCCAGCATTTT.

The chain is built from TRBV5-5 and TRBJ1-5; D unclear. Germline V gene data show CDR1 as SGHKS and CDR2 as YYEKEE (reference sequence). This CDR3 contains 13 residues. Trimming took off 2 bases at V and 5 bases at J, with 8 bases between the two ends. Written as DNA, the CDR3 is TGTGCCAGCAGCTTAAACGATGATCAGCCCCAGCATTTT. Encoded protein: CASSLNDDQPQHF.